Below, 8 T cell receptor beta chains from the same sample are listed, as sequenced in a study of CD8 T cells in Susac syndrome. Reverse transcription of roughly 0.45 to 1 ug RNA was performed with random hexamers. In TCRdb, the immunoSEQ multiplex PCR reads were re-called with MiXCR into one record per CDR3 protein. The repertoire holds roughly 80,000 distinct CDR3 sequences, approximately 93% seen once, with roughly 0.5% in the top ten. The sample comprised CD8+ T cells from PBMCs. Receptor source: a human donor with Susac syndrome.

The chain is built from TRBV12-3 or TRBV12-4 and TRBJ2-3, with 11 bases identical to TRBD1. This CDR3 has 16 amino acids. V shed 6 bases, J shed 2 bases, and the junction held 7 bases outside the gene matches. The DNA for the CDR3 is TGTGCCAGCAGCCCTGGACAGGGGGCGGCCACAGATACGCAGTATTTT. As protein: CASSPGQGAATDTQYF.

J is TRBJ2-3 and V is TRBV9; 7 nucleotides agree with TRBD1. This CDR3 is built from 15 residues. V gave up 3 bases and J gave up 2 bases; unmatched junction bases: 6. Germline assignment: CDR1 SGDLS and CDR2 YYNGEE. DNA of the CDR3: TGTGCCAGCAGCGAGAGACAGGGCCCCACAGATACGCAGTATTTT. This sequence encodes CASSERQGPTDTQYF.

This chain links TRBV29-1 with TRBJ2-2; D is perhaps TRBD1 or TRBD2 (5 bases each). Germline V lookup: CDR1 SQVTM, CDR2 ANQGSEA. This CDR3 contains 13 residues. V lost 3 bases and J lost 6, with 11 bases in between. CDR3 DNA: TGCAGCGTTGACGGGGCCCGGCCCGGGGAGCTGTTTTTT. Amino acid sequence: CSVDGARPGELFF.

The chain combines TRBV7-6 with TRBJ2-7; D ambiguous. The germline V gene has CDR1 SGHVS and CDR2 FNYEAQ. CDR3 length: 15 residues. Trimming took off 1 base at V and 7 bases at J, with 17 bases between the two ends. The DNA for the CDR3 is TGTGCCAGCAGCTTAGAGTGGTCACCGGTCGGAGAGCAGTACTTC. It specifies CASSLEWSPVGEQYF.

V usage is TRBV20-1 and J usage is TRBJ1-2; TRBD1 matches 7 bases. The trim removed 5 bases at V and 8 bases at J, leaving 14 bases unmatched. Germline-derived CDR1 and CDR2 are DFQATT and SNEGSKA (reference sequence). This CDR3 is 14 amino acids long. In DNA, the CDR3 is TGCAGTGCTCGCATCGACAGGGTGGAAGAAGGCTACACCTTC. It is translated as CSARIDRVEEGYTF.

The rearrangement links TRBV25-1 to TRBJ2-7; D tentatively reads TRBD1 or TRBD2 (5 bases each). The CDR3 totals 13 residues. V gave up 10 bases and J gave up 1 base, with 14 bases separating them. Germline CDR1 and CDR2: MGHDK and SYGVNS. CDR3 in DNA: TGTGCCACCACTAGGGGCGGATCCTACGAGCAGTACTTC. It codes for CATTRGGSYEQYF.

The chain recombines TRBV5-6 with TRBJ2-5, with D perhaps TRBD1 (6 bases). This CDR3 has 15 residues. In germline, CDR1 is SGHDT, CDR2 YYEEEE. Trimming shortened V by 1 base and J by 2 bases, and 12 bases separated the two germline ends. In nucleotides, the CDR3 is TGTGCCAGCAGCTTGAGGGGACAACTTCAAGAGACCCAGTACTTC. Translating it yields CASSLRGQLQETQYF.

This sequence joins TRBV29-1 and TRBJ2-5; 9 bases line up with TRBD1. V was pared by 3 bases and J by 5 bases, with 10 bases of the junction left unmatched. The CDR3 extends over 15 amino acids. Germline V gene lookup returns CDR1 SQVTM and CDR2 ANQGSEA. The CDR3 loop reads CSVEEDRGGRETQYF. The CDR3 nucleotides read TGCAGCGTTGAGGAGGACAGGGGTGGTCGGGAGACCCAGTACTTC.